Sequencing of this T cell receptor beta chain was carried out in a study of control samples from healthy donors and cancer patients. TCRdb keeps only in-frame clones here, not all; method: immunoSEQ multiplex PCR. The sample consists of over 60,000 clones, roughly 85% of them appearing once. The V end was cut by 2 bases, the J end by 5 bases, with 6 bases between. CDR3 length: 13 residues. Per the germline V gene, CDR1 is MGHDK and CDR2 is SYGVNS. The chain carries TRBV25-1 and TRBJ2-2; D is undetermined. Sequenced sample: blood. The source of this sequence is a man aged 40-50 years in good health. CDR3 amino acids: CASSEVRTGELFF. CDR3 coding DNA: TGTGCCAGCAGTGAAGTCAGAACCGGGGAGCTGTTTTTT.